What follows are 26 T cell receptor beta chains derived from one specimen sequenced in a study of memory B cells and T cells in multiple sclerosis. The table came from immunoSEQ multiplex PCR; TCRdb's copy has only in-frame clones and leaves some out. This sample has fewer than 40,000 clones; roughly 88% occur once, and the top ten carry less than 3%. Stimulus-free culture yielded autoproliferating CFSE-dim and non-proliferating CFSE-high T cells, each sequenced separately. Replicate wells were pooled after six to seven days of stimulus-free culture of roughly 5x10^7 CFSE-labeled PBMCs. The antigens for these receptors are not known. The specimen sequenced was PBMCs from blood kept in culture. These receptors originate from a human donor with multiple sclerosis.

V is TRBV27 and J is TRBJ1-2, with 8 positions matching TRBD1. Germline V gene sequence: CDR1 MNHEY, CDR2 SMNVEV (reference sequence). The CDR3 has 14 amino acids. J was trimmed by 4 bases and V by 2 bases; bases with no gene match: 3. This chain's CDR3 is CASSLAGGGYGYTF. CDR3 nucleotides: TGTGCCAGCAGTTTAGCAGGGGGCGGCTATGGCTACACCTTC.

J is TRBJ2-7 and V is TRBV27; 11 nucleotides align to TRBD2. The CDR3 has 15 residues. V shed 5 bases and J 3 bases; nucleotides not matched to a gene: 6. Germline V gene sequence: CDR1 MNHEY, CDR2 SMNVEV (reference sequence). DNA of the CDR3: TGTGCCAGCAGTCCCCTGGGACTAGCGGACTACGAGCAGTACTTC. This encodes CASSPLGLADYEQYF.

The J gene is TRBJ1-3, the V gene TRBV2; TRBD1 aligns across 10 bases. Germline V gene data show CDR1 as SNHLY and CDR2 as FYNNEI. Losses at the gene ends were 6 bases for V and 4 bases for J; bases not matched to a gene: 6. The CDR3 loop spans 15 amino acids. CDR3 loop: CASRIGQGEGNTIYF. The DNA of the CDR3 is TGTGCCAGCAGAATCGGACAGGGGGAAGGAAACACCATATATTTT. Looking up the rest from reference TRBV2 and TRBJ1-3 gives the full variable domain: EPEVTQTPSHQVTQMGQEVILRCVPISNHLYFYWYRQILGQKVEFLVSFYNNEISEKSEIFDDQFSVERPDGSNFTLKIRSTKLEDSAMYFCASRIGQGEGNTIYFGEGSWLTVV.

The genes are TRBV7-3 and TRBJ2-1; the D gene is possibly TRBD2 (5 bases). Germline CDR1 SGHTA, CDR2 FQGTGA. This CDR3 is 13 amino acids long. Trimming pared 3 bases from V and 5 bases from J, leaving 8 bases between. CDR3 in amino acids: CASSFDGNNEQFF. CDR3 coding DNA: TGTGCCAGCAGCTTTGACGGGAACAATGAGCAGTTCTTC.

This clone showed up just once. This sequence joins TRBV6-5 and TRBJ1-4; no firm D call. CDR3 size: 15 residues. V was cut by 6 bases and J by 2 bases, with 13 bases left in between. Germline V gene sequence: CDR1 MNHEY, CDR2 SVGAGI. DNA for the CDR3: TGTGCCAGCAGACACTTCCAGGAGACTAATGAAAAACTGTTTTTT. Encoded protein: CASRHFQETNEKLFF.

This chain's CDR3 is CASSSSGGSGHEQYF. Written as DNA, the CDR3 is TGTGCCAGCAGTTCTTCCGGTGGGAGTGGCCACGAGCAGTACTTC. The chain employs TRBV27 and TRBJ2-7; maybe TRBD2 (5 bases). This CDR3 is built from 15 residues. V lost 4 bases to trimming and J lost 5 bases, with 18 bases between them. Looked up from germline, CDR1 is MNHEY and CDR2 is SMNVEV (reference sequence).

The rearrangement uses TRBV6-5 and TRBJ2-5; 9 bases agree with TRBD2. Germline CDR1 and CDR2: MNHEY and SVGAGI. CDR3 length: 15 amino acids. V lost 7 bases, J lost 7 bases, and 13 bases stayed unmatched. In nucleotides, the CDR3 is TGTGCCAGCACTATTGGGCATAGCGGGGGAGGGACCCAGTACTTC. Translated, it gives CASTIGHSGGGTQYF.

The CDR3 sequence is CASSLDSAGTDTQYF. The CDR3 DNA is TGTGCCAGCAGCTTAGATTCCGCGGGGACAGATACGCAGTATTTT. J is TRBJ2-3 and V is TRBV7-9, with D possibly being TRBD2 (6 bases). Trimming cost V 1 base and J 3 bases, with 11 bases left between them. This CDR3 comprises 15 residues. Germline lookup yields CDR1 SEHNR and CDR2 FQNEAQ (reference sequence).

This clone came up once. The V call is TRBV5-1, the J call TRBJ1-2; unclear D gene. CDR1 and CDR2 (germline): SGHRS, YFSETQ. This CDR3 region has 14 residues. The V and J ends lost 2 bases and 5 bases respectively, with 13 bases between them. CDR3 residues: CASSFWQTDYGYTF. The CDR3, as DNA: TGCGCCAGCAGCTTCTGGCAGACTGATTATGGCTACACCTTC.

The CDR3 spells CASSKTEIYEQYF. The DNA of the CDR3 is TGTGCCAGCAGCAAGACAGAGATCTACGAGCAGTACTTC. The chain has TRBV6-5 and TRBJ2-7; the D gene is possibly TRBD1 (5 bases). CDR1 and CDR2 from the germline V gene are MNHEY and SVGAGI. Trimming pared 6 bases from V and 3 bases from J, leaving 12 bases between. The CDR3 totals 13 residues.

This chain connects TRBV2 to TRBJ1-2, with TRBD1 as a possible D gene (6 bases). CDR1 and CDR2 (germline): SNHLY, FYNNEI. Trimming took 4 bases from V and 12 from J, leaving 12 bases between them. The CDR3 has 11 amino acids. The CDR3 loop reads CASSVRGANTF. The CDR3 DNA reads as TGTGCCAGCAGTGTTCGGGGGGCGAACACCTTC.

V is TRBV10-3 and J is TRBJ2-1; 9 bases fit TRBD2. The V gene end was trimmed by 4 bases and the J gene end by 7 bases; junction bases not matched to a gene: 8. Germline values: CDR1 ENHRY, CDR2 SYGVKD. The CDR3 runs 15 residues. CDR3 protein: CAISVGAGGRNEQFF. DNA of the CDR3: TGTGCCATCAGTGTTGGAGCGGGGGGTAGGAATGAGCAGTTCTTC.

This clone has only one observation. V and J are TRBV6-5 and TRBJ2-2; D call uncertain. Trimming shortened V by 4 bases and J by 1 base, and 7 bases separated the two germline ends. Germline assignment: CDR1 MNHEY and CDR2 SVGAGI. This CDR3 has 14 amino acids. The CDR3 DNA is TGTGCCAGCAGTTTCGGTCGGAACACCGGGGAGCTGTTTTTT. This codes for CASSFGRNTGELFF.

This clone was seen just once. The chain recombines TRBV15 with TRBJ2-3; the D gene is possibly TRBD2 (5 bases). CDR3 length: 15 residues. Trimming removed 1 base at V and 6 bases at J, with 14 bases between. Germline CDR1 reads LNHNV; CDR2 reads YYDKDF (reference sequence). CDR3 loop: CATSRAKLGRDTQYF. CDR3 DNA: TGTGCCACCAGCAGAGCAAAACTAGGTCGGGATACGCAGTATTTT.

The rearrangement links TRBV7-8 to TRBJ1-5; possibly TRBD1 for D (5 bases). V lost 5 bases and J lost 0, with 17 bases in between. The CDR3 has 17 amino acids. Germline CDR1 is SGHVS and CDR2 is FQNEAQ. CDR3 sequence (DNA): TGTGCCAGCAGCCCAGATCCAGGGCCTTATAGCAATCAGCCCCAGCATTTT. It encodes CASSPDPGPYSNQPQHF.

The chain has TRBV28 and TRBJ2-7, with TRBD1 as a possible D gene (5 bases). Germline assignment: CDR1 MDHEN and CDR2 SYDVKM. V was trimmed by 6 bases and J by 7 bases, leaving 25 bases between them. The CDR3 contains 16 residues. The CDR3 bases are TGTGCCAGCAGACCCATTTCCCAGGGTCCTAGTAGGGAGCAGTACTTC. Translating it yields CASRPISQGPSREQYF. Together with reference TRBV28 and TRBJ2-7, the CDR3 gives the full variable domain: DVKVTQSSRYLVKRTGEKVFLECVQDMDHENMFWYRQDPGLGLRLIYFSYDVKMKEKGDIPEGYSVSREKKERFSLILESASTNQTSMYLCASRPISQGPSREQYFGPGTRLTVT.

The chain links TRBV28 to TRBJ1-2, with a weak D call TRBD1 (6 bases). This CDR3 region has 15 residues. The V end was cut by 2 bases, the J end by 4 bases, with 14 bases between. The germline gives CDR1 MDHEN, CDR2 SYDVKM. The CDR3 region is CASSLVPGGGYGYTF. The CDR3 coding sequence is TGTGCCAGCAGTTTAGTCCCAGGAGGGGGCTATGGCTACACCTTC.

The V and J genes are TRBV11-3 and TRBJ2-3; no clear D. Between the trimmed V and J ends, which lost 5 bases and 2 bases, there was a span of 20 bases. This CDR3 contains 17 residues. The germline gives CDR1 SGHNT, CDR2 YENEEA. The CDR3, as DNA: TGTGCCAGCAGCACCTCCCATGGCCAACTAAACACAGATACGCAGTATTTT. This encodes CASSTSHGQLNTDTQYF.

The V call is TRBV5-4, the J call TRBJ1-3, with 7 bases identical to TRBD1. V was clipped by 4 bases and J by 0 bases; unmatched bases: 4. The CDR3 has 15 amino acids. Germline lookup yields CDR1 SGHNT and CDR2 YYREEE (reference sequence). CDR3 residues: CASSIRQGSGNTIYF. The CDR3 region has the DNA TGTGCCAGCAGCATCAGACAGGGCTCTGGAAACACCATATATTTT.

This chain links TRBV7-9 with TRBJ2-1, with 10 positions matching TRBD2. The CDR3 length is 18 residues. Unmatched junction bases numbered 12, after V lost 0 bases and J lost 7 bases. CDR1 and CDR2 from the germline V gene are SEHNR and FQNEAQ (reference sequence). The CDR3 loop is CASSLALAGLLAKNEQFF. The CDR3 region has the DNA TGTGCCAGCAGCTTAGCACTAGCGGGGTTATTGGCGAAGAATGAGCAGTTCTTC.

This chain joins TRBV7-9 and TRBJ1-1, with 9 bases that match TRBD1. CDR3 size: 14 residues. Germline V lookup: CDR1 SEHNR, CDR2 FQNEAQ (reference sequence). V dropped 4 bases and J dropped 3; count of bases not matched to a gene: 3. This chain's CDR3 is CASSSGQGYTEAFF. The DNA of the CDR3 is TGTGCCAGCAGCTCGGGACAGGGTTACACTGAAGCTTTCTTT.

CDR3 sequence reads: CSVEELGGPGNTIYF. Written as DNA, the CDR3 is TGCAGCGTTGAAGAGCTGGGGGGACCTGGAAACACCATATATTTT. The chain combines TRBV29-1 with TRBJ1-3, with D possibly being TRBD1 (5 bases). Germline CDR1 and CDR2: SQVTM and ANQGSEA. The CDR3 has 15 residues. Trimming took 0 bases from V and 2 from J, leaving 11 bases between them.

The chain's CDR3 is CASSLDRDTEAFF. The CDR3 DNA sequence: TGTGCCAGCAGCCTTGACAGGGATACTGAAGCTTTCTTT. The chain couples TRBV6-1 to TRBJ1-1; 7 bases are a match to TRBD1. The CDR3 length is 13 residues. Germline CDR1 and CDR2: MNHNS and SASEGT. Germline trimming cut 6 bases from V and 5 bases from J; bases unmatched to any gene: 6.

This clone has only one observation. J is TRBJ2-3 and V is TRBV5-1; TRBD2 might be the D (6 bases). The CDR3 has 12 residues. The germline V and J ends were trimmed by 2 bases and 9 bases, with 10 bases remaining between them. CDR1 SGHRS and CDR2 YFSETQ come from the germline V gene. Here the CDR3 reads CASSFDSGTQYF. CDR3 sequence (DNA): TGCGCCAGCAGCTTCGATAGCGGAACGCAGTATTTT.

This sequence joins TRBV20-1 and TRBJ2-2, with 8 bases lining up with TRBD1. Germline V CDR1 and CDR2: DFQATT, SNEGSKA (reference sequence). The CDR3 contains 11 residues. V gave up 6 bases and J gave up 10 bases; unmatched junction bases: 4. Here the CDR3 reads CSARTGSELFF. The CDR3 DNA follows: TGCAGTGCCCGGACAGGGTCGGAGCTGTTTTTT.

CDR3 residues: CASSFGQGARHEKLFF. The CDR3 coding sequence is TGTGCCAGCAGCTTTGGACAGGGGGCTCGACATGAAAAACTGTTTTTT. The rearrangement links TRBV7-8 to TRBJ1-4; 11 bases are shared with TRBD1. The length of the CDR3 is 16 residues. The trim removed 3 bases at V and 6 bases at J, leaving 6 bases unmatched. Germline CDR1 and CDR2: SGHVS and FQNEAQ. The full variable domain, with the rest looked up from reference TRBV7-8 and TRBJ1-4, is GAGVSQSPRYKVAKRGQDVALRCDPISGHVSLFWYQQALGQGPEFLTYFQNEAQLDKSGLPSDRFFAERPEGSVSTLKIQRTQQEDSAVYLCASSFGQGARHEKLFFGSGTQLSVL.